What follows are 6 T cell receptor beta chains derived from one specimen sequenced in a study of blood T cell repertoires in COVID-19. Data came from immunoSEQ multiplex PCR; TCRdb stores just in-frame clones and leaves some out. Among under 250,000 clones listed, 89% were seen once. The sequenced sample consisted of PBMCs or T cells enriched from blood (not recorded which). These receptors were taken from a woman in her twenties or thirties with acute COVID-19.

The rearrangement uses TRBV6-5 and TRBJ1-4, with D perhaps matching TRBD1 (6 bases). Trimming cost V 6 bases and J 8 bases, with 16 bases left between them. Germline values: CDR1 MNHEY, CDR2 SVGAGI. The CDR3 runs 14 residues. CDR3 coding DNA: TGTGCCAGCAGAAACAGGGAGTATAGCGAAAAACTGTTTTTT. Translating it yields CASRNREYSEKLFF.

The chain uses TRBV7-6 and TRBJ2-7; possible D gene TRBD1, 7 bases. There are 18 residues in the CDR3. Germline loops: CDR1 SGHVS, CDR2 FNYEAQ. V lost 3 bases and J lost 2, with 23 bases in between. Here the CDR3 reads CASSFRGDREVDAYEQYF. CDR3 nucleotides: TGTGCCAGCAGCTTTAGGGGCGACAGGGAGGTCGACGCCTACGAGCAGTACTTC.

The V call is TRBV7-9, the J call TRBJ1-3; D is uncertain. The CDR3 totals 10 residues. Trimming cost V 8 bases and J 4 bases, with 3 bases left between them. The germline V gene has CDR1 SEHNR and CDR2 FQNEAQ (reference sequence). The CDR3 nucleotides are TGTGCCAGCTTAGGAAACACCATATATTTT. It translates to CASLGNTIYF.

The chain combines TRBV13 with TRBJ2-6; TRBD1 aligns across 7 bases. The germline V gene has CDR1 PRHDT and CDR2 FYEKMQ (reference sequence). J gave up 3 bases and V 6 bases, and 11 bases lay outside the gene matches. The CDR3 is 17 amino acids. CDR3 residues: CASSSRDSSVGANVLTF. The CDR3 nucleotides read TGTGCCAGCAGTTCCCGGGACAGTTCGGTTGGGGCCAACGTCCTGACTTTC.

The J gene is TRBJ2-3, the V gene TRBV4-2; weak D call: TRBD2 (6 bases). Trimming pared 0 bases from V and 3 bases from J, leaving 10 bases between. The CDR3 has 15 amino acids. The germline V gene has CDR1 LGHNA and CDR2 YNFKEQ. The CDR3 DNA follows: TGTGCCAGCAGCCAAGAGGAGGGGATAACAGATACGCAGTATTTT. Amino acid sequence: CASSQEEGITDTQYF.

This CDR3 reads CASRGQSYSNQPQHF. The CDR3 DNA is TGTGCCAGCAGAGGACAGAGCTATAGCAATCAGCCCCAGCATTTT. V gene TRBV6-5 combines with J gene TRBJ1-5; D possibly corresponds to TRBD1 (6 bases). This CDR3 has 15 amino acids. CDR1 and CDR2 (germline): MNHEY, SVGAGI. Trimming shortened V by 6 bases and J by 0 bases, and 12 bases separated the two germline ends.